This T cell receptor beta chain was recorded in a study of cytomegalovirus exposure and HLA in healthy donors. General study findings and limits: A later analysis linked a missense DCLRE1C variant to TCR beta V- and J-gene trimming.

On this clone: Antigen: not known.

Both 60 Vbeta primers and 13 Jbeta primers went into the PCR. Clones were sequenced by immunoSEQ multiplex PCR, and TCRdb holds only the in-frame ones, with some missing. The sample gives about 130,000 clones, 70% to 80% of which show up once; around 1.9% is in the top ten. The CDR3 has 17 residues. After removal of 4 bases from V and 5 bases from J, the junction contained 10 bases not matched to a gene. Germline CDR1 and CDR2: KGHSH and LQKENI. The sequence derives from a woman between 45 and 65 years old in good health and CMV-seronegative. The V and J genes are TRBV18 and TRBJ2-5; 13 bases align to TRBD2. The sequenced material came from PBMCs. CDR3 in amino acids: CASSLRTSGRNKETQYF. As DNA, the CDR3 is TGTGCCAGCTCACTTCGGACTAGCGGGAGAAACAAGGAGACCCAGTACTTC. Full variable domain (remainder filled in from reference TRBV18 and TRBJ2-5): NAGVMQNPRHLVRRRGQEARLRCSPMKGHSHVYWYRQLPEEGLKFMVYLQKENIIDESGMPKERFSAEFPKEGPSILRIQQVVRGDSAAYFCASSLRTSGRNKETQYFGPGTRLLVL.